Given below is one TCR beta chain in context. The antigen remains unidentified. The germline gives CDR1 DFQATT, CDR2 SNEGSKA (reference sequence). The CDR3 is made up of 14 amino acids. V shed 5 bases and J shed 4 bases, with 15 bases lying between them. This record belongs to a study of neurological immune-mediated disorders. Study-wide context: Multiple sclerosis patients numbered some 35, with around 31 relapsing-remitting and 3 secondary progressive.

By 5'RACE with 10-nucleotide random UMIs, the cDNA was made. TCRdb re-analysed the 5' RACE reads in MiXCR, keeping a single row per CDR3 protein. The sample shows 80,000 to 100,000 distinct CDR3 sequences, approximately 3.5% of them seen only once. Study findings and constraints: The expanded clones of different subjects shared no CDR3 amino acid sequences (suggesting private repertoires in all groups).

This chain uses TRBV20-1 with TRBJ1-5, with no clear D. Sequencing input: PBMCs. The TCR was taken from a woman aged 45-65 years with multiple sclerosis. The DNA of the CDR3 is TGCAGTGCTGGGCCAGGAGGGAGGAATCAGCCCCAGCATTTT. Translation gives CSAGPGGRNQPQHF.